This T cell receptor (beta chain) derives from a study of T-cell reconstitution after alpha-beta-depleted transplantation in children. TCRbeta library construction was performed incorporating unique molecular identifiers. TCRdb redid the calling of the PCR reads with MiXCR, one entry per CDR3 protein. Among about 460,000 distinct CDR3 sequences listed, 12% were seen once. Germline assignment: CDR1 SEHNR and CDR2 FQNEAQ (reference sequence). V was clipped by 5 bases and J by 5 bases; unmatched bases: 7. This CDR3 has 15 residues. This clonotype was seen a handful of times. Source: PBMCs from the stem cell graft donor, taken from the stem cell graft. The chain joins TRBV7-9 to TRBJ2-7, with 12 bases that match TRBD2. The clonotype was recovered from a human donor who donated a stem cell graft to a child with combined immunodeficiency. The CDR3 DNA follows: TGTGCCAGCAGCCCAGGACTAGCGGGAAGGAACGAGCAGTACTTC. This translates into CASSPGLAGRNEQYF.